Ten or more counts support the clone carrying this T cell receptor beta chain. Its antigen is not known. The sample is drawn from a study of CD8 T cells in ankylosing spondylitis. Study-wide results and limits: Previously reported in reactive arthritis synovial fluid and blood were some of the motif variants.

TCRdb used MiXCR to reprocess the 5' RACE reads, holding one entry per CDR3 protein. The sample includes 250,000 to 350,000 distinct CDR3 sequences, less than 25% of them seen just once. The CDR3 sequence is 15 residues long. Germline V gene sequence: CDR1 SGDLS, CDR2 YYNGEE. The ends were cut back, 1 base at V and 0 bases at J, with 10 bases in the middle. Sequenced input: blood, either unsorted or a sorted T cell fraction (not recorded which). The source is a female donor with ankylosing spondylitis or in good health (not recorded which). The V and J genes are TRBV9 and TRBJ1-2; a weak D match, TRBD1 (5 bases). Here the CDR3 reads CASSVLGASNYGYTF. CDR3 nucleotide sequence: TGTGCCAGCAGCGTATTAGGGGCTTCTAACTATGGCTACACCTTC.